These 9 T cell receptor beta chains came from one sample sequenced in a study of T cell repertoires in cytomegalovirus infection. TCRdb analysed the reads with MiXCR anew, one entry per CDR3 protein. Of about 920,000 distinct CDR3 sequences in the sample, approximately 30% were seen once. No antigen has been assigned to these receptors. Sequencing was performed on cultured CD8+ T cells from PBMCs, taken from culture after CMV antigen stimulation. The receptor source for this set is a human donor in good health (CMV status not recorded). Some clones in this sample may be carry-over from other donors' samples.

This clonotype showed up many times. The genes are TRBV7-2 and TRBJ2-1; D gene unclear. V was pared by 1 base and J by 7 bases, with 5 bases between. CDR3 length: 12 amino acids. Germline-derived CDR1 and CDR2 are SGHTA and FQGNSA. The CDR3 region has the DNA TGTGCCAGCAGCTTAGGTCTAAATGAGCAGTTCTTC. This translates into CASSLGLNEQFF.

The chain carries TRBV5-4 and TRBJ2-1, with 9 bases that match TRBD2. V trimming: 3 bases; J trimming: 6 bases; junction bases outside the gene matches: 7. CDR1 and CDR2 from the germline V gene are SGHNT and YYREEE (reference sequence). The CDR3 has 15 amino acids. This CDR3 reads CASSSGTSLSNEQFF. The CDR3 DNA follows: TGTGCCAGCAGCTCAGGGACTAGCCTCAGCAATGAGCAGTTCTTC. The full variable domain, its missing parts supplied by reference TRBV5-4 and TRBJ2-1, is ETGVTQSPTHLIKTRGQQVTLRCSSQSGHNTVSWYQQALGQGPQFIFQYYREEENGRGNFPPRFSGLQFPNYSSELNVNALELDDSALYLCASSSGTSLSNEQFFGPGTRLTVL.

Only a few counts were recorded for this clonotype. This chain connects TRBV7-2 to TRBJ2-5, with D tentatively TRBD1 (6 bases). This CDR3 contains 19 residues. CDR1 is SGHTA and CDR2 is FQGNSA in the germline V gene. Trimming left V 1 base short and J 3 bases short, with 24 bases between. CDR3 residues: CASSLDLVGRGPQEETQYF. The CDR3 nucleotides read TGTGCCAGCAGCTTAGATTTAGTAGGCAGGGGCCCCCAGGAAGAGACCCAGTACTTC. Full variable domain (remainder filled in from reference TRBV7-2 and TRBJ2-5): GAGVSQSPSNKVTEKGKDVELRCDPISGHTALYWYRQSLGQGLEFLIYFQGNSAPDKSGLPSDRFSAERTGGSVSTLTIQRTQQEDSAVYLCASSLDLVGRGPQEETQYFGPGTRLLVL.

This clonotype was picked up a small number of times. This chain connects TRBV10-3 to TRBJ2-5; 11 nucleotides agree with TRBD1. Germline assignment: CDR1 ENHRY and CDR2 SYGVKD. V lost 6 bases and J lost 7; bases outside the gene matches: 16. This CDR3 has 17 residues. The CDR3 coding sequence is TGTGCCATCAGCCTCAGCCCGGGACAGGGGGGAATCCCGACCCAGTACTTC. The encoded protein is CAISLSPGQGGIPTQYF.

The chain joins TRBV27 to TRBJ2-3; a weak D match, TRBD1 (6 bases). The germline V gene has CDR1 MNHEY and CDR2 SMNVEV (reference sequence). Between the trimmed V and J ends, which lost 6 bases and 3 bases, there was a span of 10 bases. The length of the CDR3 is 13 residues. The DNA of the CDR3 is TGTGCCAGCAGAACAGGGCGGACAGATACGCAGTATTTT. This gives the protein CASRTGRTDTQYF.

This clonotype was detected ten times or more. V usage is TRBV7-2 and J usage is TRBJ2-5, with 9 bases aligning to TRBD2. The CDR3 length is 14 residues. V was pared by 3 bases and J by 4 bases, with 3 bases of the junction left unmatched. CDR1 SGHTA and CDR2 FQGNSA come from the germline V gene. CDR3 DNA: TGTGCCAGCAGCTTTAGCGGGGGAGGAGAGACCCAGTACTTC. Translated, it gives CASSFSGGGETQYF.

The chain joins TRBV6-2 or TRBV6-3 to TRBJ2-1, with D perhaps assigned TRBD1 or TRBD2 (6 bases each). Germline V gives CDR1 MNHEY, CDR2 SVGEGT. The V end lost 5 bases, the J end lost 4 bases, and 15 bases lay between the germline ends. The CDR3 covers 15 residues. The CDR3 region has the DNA TGTGCCAGCAGTCCACTCCTAGGGGGGTACAATGAGCAGTTCTTC. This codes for CASSPLLGGYNEQFF.

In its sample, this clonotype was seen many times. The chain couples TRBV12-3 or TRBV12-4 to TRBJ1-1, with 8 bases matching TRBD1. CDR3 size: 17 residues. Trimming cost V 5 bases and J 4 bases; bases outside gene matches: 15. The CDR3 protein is CASSPLGTGHKSTEAFF. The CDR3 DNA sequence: TGTGCCAGCAGTCCACTCGGGACAGGCCACAAGAGCACTGAAGCTTTCTTT.

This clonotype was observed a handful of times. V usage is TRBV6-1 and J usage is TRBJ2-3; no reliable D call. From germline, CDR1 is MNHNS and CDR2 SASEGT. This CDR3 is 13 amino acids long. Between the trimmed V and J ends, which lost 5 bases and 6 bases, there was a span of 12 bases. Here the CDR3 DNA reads TGTGCCAGCAGTTCGGCAGTTCCCGATACGCAGTATTTT. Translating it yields CASSSAVPDTQYF.